A selection of T cell receptor beta chains follows, all from one sample in a study of blood T cell repertoires in COVID-19. The table came from immunoSEQ multiplex PCR; TCRdb's copy has only in-frame clones and leaves some out. The sample yields 200,000 to 250,000 clones, 80% to 90% seen once. What was sequenced was peripheral blood. The receptors were sampled from a man aged 30 to 45 with COVID-19, enrolled during active disease. Each CDR3 is given with its conserved first and last residue. Fields, in order: J gene, V gene, D gene, clone size, CDR3 DNA, CDR3 protein. A D gene is named only where the DNA matches it firmly. The size field is filled for only some rows; it gives once, few, many or a size class.

>TRBJ1-3|TRBV7-2|NA|NA
TGTGCCAGCAGCCGGGGGTTGCGGGGGGGCAGTCACTCTGGAAACACCATATATTTT
CASSRGLRGGSHSGNTIYF
>TRBJ2-6|TRBV18|TRBD1|NA
TGTGCCAGCTCACCGACAGGGTCTGGGGCCAACGTCCTGACTTTC
CASSPTGSGANVLTF
>TRBJ1-2|TRBV25-1|TRBD1|NA
TGTGCCAGCAGTCCGACAGGGCCCTATGGCTACACCTTC
CASSPTGPYGYTF
>TRBJ1-4|TRBV7-2|NA|NA
TGTGCCAGCAGCGAAACAGGGTGGGTGAATGAAAAACTGTTTTTT
CASSETGWVNEKLFF
>TRBJ2-7|TRBV20-1|NA|NA
TGCAGTGCTAGTAGGATACGGTTCGGGGTCCACGAGCAGTACTTC
CSASRIRFGVHEQYF
>TRBJ2-3|TRBV7-2|TRBD2|NA
TGTGCCAGCAGCTTAGTAAGAGGAGCGGGGGAGCAAGATACGCAGTATTTT
CASSLVRGAGEQDTQYF
>TRBJ1-1|TRBV3-1/TRBV3-2|TRBD1|few
TGTGCCAGCAGCCAAGGGACAGGGTCCGACACTGAAGCTTTCTTT
CASSQGTGSDTEAFF
>TRBJ2-6|TRBV7-8|NA|once
TGTGCCAGCAGCTCACCAGGACTGCACTCTGGGGCCAACGTCCTGACTTTC
CASSSPGLHSGANVLTF
>TRBJ1-1|TRBV27|TRBD1|NA
TGTGCCAGCAGTTTACGACGACAGGGGAACAGGAACACTGAAGCTTTCTTT
CASSLRRQGNRNTEAFF
>TRBJ1-2|TRBV6-5|NA|NA
TGTGCCAGCAGTTACGGAGACAGGTCCTATGGCTACACCTTC
CASSYGDRSYGYTF
>TRBJ2-3|TRBV6-6|TRBD1|NA
TGTGCCAGCAGCCGGGACAGGGAAGCGCAGTATTTT
CASSRDREAQYF
>TRBJ1-5|TRBV24-1|TRBD1|once
TGTGCCACCAGTAAGCCGGGACAGGGGGCAGGTAATCAGCCCCAGCATTTT
CATSKPGQGAGNQPQHF
>TRBJ1-2|TRBV11-3|TRBD1|NA
TGTGCCAGCAGCTTAAACAGGGGAGAGGGCTACACCTTC
CASSLNRGEGYTF
>TRBJ2-7|TRBV29-1|TRBD1|NA
TGCAGCGTCGGACAGGGAGGAGGGCAGTACTTC
CSVGQGGGQYF
>TRBJ2-7|TRBV7-2|TRBD1|NA
TGTGCCAGCAGCTTAGGAGGGACAGCCTCCTACGAGCAGTACTTC
CASSLGGTASYEQYF
>TRBJ2-2|TRBV5-4|TRBD1|once
TGTGCCAGCAGCCTGGGGACAGGCACCGGGGAGCTGTTTTTT
CASSLGTGTGELFF
>TRBJ2-1|TRBV6-1|TRBD2|NA
TGTGCCAGCAGTGAACCAGAAGCGGGGGCTAGCTCCTACAATGAGCAGTTCTTC
CASSEPEAGASSYNEQFF
>TRBJ2-2|TRBV9|NA|NA
TGTGCCAGCACACGCACCGTCATGGCGGGCGGGGAGCTGTTTTTT
CASTRTVMAGGELFF
>TRBJ2-2|TRBV7-8|NA|once
TGTGCCAGCAGCTTAACGGGTACCGCCGGGGAGCTGTTTTTT
CASSLTGTAGELFF
>TRBJ2-7|TRBV3-1/TRBV3-2|TRBD1|NA
TGTGCCAGCAGCCAATCGGGACAGCCCTACGAGCAGTACTTC
CASSQSGQPYEQYF
>TRBJ2-1|TRBV7-3|TRBD2|NA
TGTGCCAGCAGCCCCAATTCAGCGGGAGGGTACAATGAGCAGTTCTTC
CASSPNSAGGYNEQFF
>TRBJ2-1|TRBV10-3|TRBD2|NA
TGTGCCATCACCTCCGCCCTAGCGGGAGGGTTTAATGAGCAGTTCTTC
CAITSALAGGFNEQFF